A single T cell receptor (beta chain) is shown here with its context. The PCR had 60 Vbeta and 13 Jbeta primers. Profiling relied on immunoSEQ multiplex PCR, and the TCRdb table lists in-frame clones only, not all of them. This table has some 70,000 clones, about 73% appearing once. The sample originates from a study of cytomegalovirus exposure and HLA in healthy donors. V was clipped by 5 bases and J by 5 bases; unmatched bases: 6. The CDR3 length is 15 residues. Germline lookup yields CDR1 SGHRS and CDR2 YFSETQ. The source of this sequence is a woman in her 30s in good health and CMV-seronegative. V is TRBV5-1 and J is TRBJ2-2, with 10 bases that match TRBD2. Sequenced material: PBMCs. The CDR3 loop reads CASSLTSGPTGELFF. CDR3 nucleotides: TGCGCCAGCAGTCTGACTAGCGGGCCTACCGGGGAGCTGTTTTTT.